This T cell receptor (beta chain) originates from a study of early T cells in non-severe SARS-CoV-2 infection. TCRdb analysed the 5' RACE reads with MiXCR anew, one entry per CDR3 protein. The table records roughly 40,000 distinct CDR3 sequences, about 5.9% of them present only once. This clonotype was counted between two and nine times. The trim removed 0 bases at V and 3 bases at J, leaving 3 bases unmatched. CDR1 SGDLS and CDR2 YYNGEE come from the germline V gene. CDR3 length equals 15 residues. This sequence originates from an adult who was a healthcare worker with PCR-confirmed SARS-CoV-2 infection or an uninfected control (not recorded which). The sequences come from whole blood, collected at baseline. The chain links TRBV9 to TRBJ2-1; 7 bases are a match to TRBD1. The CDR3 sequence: CASSVVWDSYNEQFF. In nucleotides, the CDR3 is TGTGCCAGCAGCGTAGTTTGGGACAGCTACAATGAGCAGTTCTTC.